This T cell receptor beta chain originates from a study of CD8 T cells in Susac syndrome. Points from the study as a whole: Several Susac-specific public clones appeared in CD8+ TEMRA repertoires, and sixteen in total CD8+ repertoires.

Regarding this clonotype: Its specificity is not known.

The CDR3 consists of 14 residues. V dropped 6 bases and J dropped 3 bases, with 15 bases sitting between them. Germline CDR1 reads SQVTM; CDR2 reads ANQGSEA. Random hexamers were used to reverse transcribe an amount of about 0.5 to 1 ug RNA. Using its own MiXCR run on the immunoSEQ multiplex PCR reads, TCRdb lists one record per CDR3 protein. The sample records tens of thousands of distinct CDR3 sequences, over 85% being singletons. The sequence derives from a human donor with Susac syndrome. The V call is TRBV29-1, the J call TRBJ1-3, with a possible D match to TRBD1 (6 bases). Sample: CD8+ T cells from PBMCs. The CDR3 DNA reads TGCAGCGTGACGGCAGGGGAATATGGAAACACCATATATTTT. Protein sequence: CSVTAGEYGNTIYF.